The TCR beta chain described here comes from a study of cytomegalovirus exposure and HLA in healthy donors. CDR3 length: 11 residues. CDR1 is GTSNPN and CDR2 is SVGIG in the germline V gene (reference sequence). Trimming stripped 2 bases from V and 6 bases from J, with 7 bases between. With 60 Vbeta and 13 Jbeta primers, the PCR was carried out. Repertoires were generated with immunoSEQ multiplex PCR, while TCRdb's copy carries only in-frame clones and drops some. The table lists 200,000 or so clones, 65% to 85% of them singletons. Comment on this clone: The antigen remains unidentified.

Whole-study results and caveats: Earlier analysis found most TCR beta V segments productive about 87% or about 30% of the time. Some highly shared sequence variants likely arose as a pipeline artifact. Later findings reportedly placed an Asian-associated ancestry cluster below the approximately 670-donor mean for N-insertions. In a later analysis, parvovirus B19, influenza, CMV and Epstein-Barr virus appeared linked to several top co-occurrence clusters.

This sequence joins TRBV30 and TRBJ1-1, with D hard to call. This receptor was taken from a woman in her thirties in good health and CMV-seronegative. The sequenced sample consisted of PBMCs. CDR3 loop: CAWSLYPEAFF. Here the CDR3 DNA reads TGTGCCTGGAGTCTCTATCCTGAAGCTTTCTTT. Drawing the rest from reference TRBV30 and TRBJ1-1, the complete variable domain is SQTIHQWPATLVQPVGSPLSLECTVEGTSNPNLYWYRQAAGRGLQLLFYSVGIGQISSEVPQNLSASRPQDRQFILSSKKLLLSDSGFYLCAWSLYPEAFFGQGTRLTVV.